This T cell receptor beta chain was sequenced for a study of shared clonotypes between healthy human individuals. Samples underwent the assay at deep level. Original handling: Because ImmunoSEQ provided only junction sequences with no quality scores, the filtering differed. Profiling relied on immunoSEQ multiplex PCR, and the TCRdb table lists in-frame clones only, not all of them. The DNA gave D and trimming, while V, J and clone size come from that table. The repertoire consists of roughly 590,000 clones, with 95% to 96% occurring once and the leading ten covering 0.095% to 0.12%. Points from the study as a whole: Large sequencing depth failed to make sorted-subset sequencing complete, rarefaction showed.

Terminally differentiated effector memory CD45RA+ cells were excluded from the naive CD8 cells, which were CD45RO-negative and positively selected for CCR7. Each donor was a Caucasian adult residing in Nashville, Tennessee. This clone occurred once. Antigen specificity is unknown. There are 12 residues in the CDR3. With V trimmed by 4 bases and J by 8 bases, 2 bases remained unmatched. CDR1 MNHEY and CDR2 SMNVEV come from the germline V gene (reference sequence). V and J are TRBV27 and TRBJ2-1, with 7 positions matching TRBD2. The TCR originated in a woman in her 30s in good health. Sequencing was performed on naive CD8+ T cells sorted from blood. The CDR3 region is CASSYTSDEQFF. In DNA form, the CDR3 reads TGTGCCAGCAGTTATACTAGCGATGAGCAGTTCTTC.